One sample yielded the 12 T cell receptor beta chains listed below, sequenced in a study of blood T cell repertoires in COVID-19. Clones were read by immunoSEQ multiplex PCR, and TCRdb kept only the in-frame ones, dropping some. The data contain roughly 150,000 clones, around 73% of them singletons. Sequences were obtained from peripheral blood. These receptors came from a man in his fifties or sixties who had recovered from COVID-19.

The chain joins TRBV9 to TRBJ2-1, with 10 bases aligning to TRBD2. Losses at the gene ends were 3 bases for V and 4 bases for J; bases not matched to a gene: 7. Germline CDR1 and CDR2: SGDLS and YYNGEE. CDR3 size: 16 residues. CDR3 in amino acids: CASSEVAGGEYNEQFF. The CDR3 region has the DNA TGTGCCAGCAGCGAAGTAGCGGGAGGAGAATACAATGAGCAGTTCTTC.

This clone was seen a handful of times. The CDR3: CASSSGLAGGLSYNEQFF. DNA of the CDR3: TGTGCCAGCAGCTCGGGACTAGCGGGAGGGCTCTCCTACAATGAGCAGTTCTTC. V and J are TRBV4-2 and TRBJ2-1, with 16 bases identical to TRBD2. This CDR3 contains 18 residues. Trimming at V came to 5 bases and at J to 0 bases, leaving 4 bases not matched to a gene. Germline CDR1 LGHNA, CDR2 YNFKEQ.

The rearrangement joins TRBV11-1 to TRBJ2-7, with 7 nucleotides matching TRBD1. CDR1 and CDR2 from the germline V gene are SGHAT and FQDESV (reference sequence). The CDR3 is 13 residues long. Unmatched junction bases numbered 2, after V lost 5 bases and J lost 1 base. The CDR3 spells CASSGTVSYEQYF. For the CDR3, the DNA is TGTGCCAGCAGCGGGACAGTTTCCTACGAGCAGTACTTC.

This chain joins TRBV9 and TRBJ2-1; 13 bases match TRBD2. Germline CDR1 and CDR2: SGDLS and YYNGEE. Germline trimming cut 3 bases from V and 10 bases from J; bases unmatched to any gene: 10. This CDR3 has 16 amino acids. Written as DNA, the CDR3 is TGTGCCAGCAGCGCCGGACTAGCGGGGGCCCCGAGGGAGCAGTTCTTC. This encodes CASSAGLAGAPREQFF.

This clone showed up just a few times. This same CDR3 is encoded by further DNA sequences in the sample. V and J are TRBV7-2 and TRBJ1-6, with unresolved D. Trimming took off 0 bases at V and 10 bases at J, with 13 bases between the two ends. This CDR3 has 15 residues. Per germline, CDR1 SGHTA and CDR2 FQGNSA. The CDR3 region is CASSLAPGGNSPLHF. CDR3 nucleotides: TGTGCCAGCAGCTTAGCTCCGGGAGGGAACTCACCCCTCCACTTT.

The CDR3 DNA sequence: TGTGCCAGCGGACCTACAGGGTGGAACACTGAAGCTTTCTTT. This codes for CASGPTGWNTEAFF. The gene calls are TRBV5-4 and TRBJ1-1; D may be TRBD1 (6 bases). Trimming cost V 7 bases and J 1 base, with 14 bases left between them. CDR3 length equals 14 residues. Germline lookup yields CDR1 SGHNT and CDR2 YYREEE (reference sequence).

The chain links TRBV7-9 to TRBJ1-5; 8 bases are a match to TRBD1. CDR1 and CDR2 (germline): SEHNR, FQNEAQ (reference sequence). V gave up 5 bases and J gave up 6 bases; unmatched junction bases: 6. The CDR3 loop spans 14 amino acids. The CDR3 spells CASSPRGPSQPQHF. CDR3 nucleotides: TGTGCCAGCAGCCCCAGGGGGCCAAGTCAGCCCCAGCATTTT. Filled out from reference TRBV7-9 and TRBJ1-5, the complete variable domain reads DTGVSQNPRHKITKRGQNVTFRCDPISEHNRLYWYRQTLGQGPEFLTYFQNEAQLEKSRLLSDRFSAERPKGSFSTLEIQRTEQGDSAMYLCASSPRGPSQPQHFGDGTRLSIL.

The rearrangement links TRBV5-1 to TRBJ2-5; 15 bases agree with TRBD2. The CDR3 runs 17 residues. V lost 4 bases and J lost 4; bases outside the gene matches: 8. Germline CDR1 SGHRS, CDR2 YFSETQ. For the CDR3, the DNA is TGCGCCAGCAGCCCGGGACTAGCGGGGGGCAGGGCAGAGACCCAGTACTTC. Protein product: CASSPGLAGGRAETQYF.

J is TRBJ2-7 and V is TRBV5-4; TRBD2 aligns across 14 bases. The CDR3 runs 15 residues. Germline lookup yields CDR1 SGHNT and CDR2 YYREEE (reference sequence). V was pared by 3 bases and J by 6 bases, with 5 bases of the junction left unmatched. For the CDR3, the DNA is TGTGCCAGCAGCTCGTCCGGGACTAGCGGGAGCGAGCAGTACTTC. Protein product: CASSSSGTSGSEQYF.

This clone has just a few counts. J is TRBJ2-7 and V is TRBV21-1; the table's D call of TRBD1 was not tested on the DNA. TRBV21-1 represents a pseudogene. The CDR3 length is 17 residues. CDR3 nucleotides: TGTGCCAGCAGCAAGTTCGGGGACAGACTACCCTCCTACGAGCAGTACTTC. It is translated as CASSKFGDRLPSYEQYF.

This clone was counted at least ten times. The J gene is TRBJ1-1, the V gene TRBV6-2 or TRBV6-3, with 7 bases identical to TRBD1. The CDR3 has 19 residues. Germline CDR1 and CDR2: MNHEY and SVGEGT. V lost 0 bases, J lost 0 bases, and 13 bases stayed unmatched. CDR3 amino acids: CASSYSKGRDRRLNTEAFF. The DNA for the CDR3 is TGTGCCAGCAGTTACTCGAAGGGCCGGGACAGAAGGTTGAACACTGAAGCTTTCTTT.

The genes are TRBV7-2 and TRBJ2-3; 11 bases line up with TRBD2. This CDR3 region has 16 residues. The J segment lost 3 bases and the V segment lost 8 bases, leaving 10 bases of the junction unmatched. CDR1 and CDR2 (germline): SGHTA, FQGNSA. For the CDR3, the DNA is TGTGCCAGCTCTGCGTTAGCGGGGGGGAGGACAGATACGCAGTATTTT. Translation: CASSALAGGRTDTQYF.